This TCR beta chain was found in a study of shared clonotypes between healthy human individuals. Study overall: Per-donor plates numbered three CD4 naive, three CD4 memory, two CD8 naive and one CD8 memory.

This CDR3 is 17 amino acids long. Per germline, CDR1 SGHAT and CDR2 FQNNGV. Germline trimming cut 1 base from V and 0 bases from J; bases unmatched to any gene: 0. TCRdb's table, derived via immunoSEQ multiplex PCR, lists solely in-frame clones and lacks some. The sample has about 1.5 million clones, approximately 98% seen once. Comments on this clone: At the DNA level, this CDR3 is encoded by other sequences in the same sample as well.

The receptor comes from a man aged 25-40 years in good health. This chain joins TRBV11-2 and TRBJ2-1; TRBD2 matches 13 bases. The specimen sequenced was naive CD4+ T cells sorted from blood. The subset: CD45RA+ positively selected. CDR3 protein: CASSLGTSGSSYNEQFF. The CDR3 DNA reads TGTGCCAGCAGCTTAGGGACTAGCGGGAGCTCCTACAATGAGCAGTTCTTC.